Following are 17 T cell receptor beta chains from one sample sequenced in a study of shared clonotypes between healthy human individuals. Assay: immunoSEQ multiplex PCR; the TCRdb copy retains only in-frame clones and omits some. The table includes roughly 2.4 million clones, nearly 97% detected once. Material: naive CD4+ T cells sorted from blood. Sample subset: CD45RA+ positively selected. These receptors all stem from a man between 18 and 29 years old in good health.

In regard to this clone: Other nucleotide sequences in the sample specify the same CDR3. The chain uses TRBV6-5 and TRBJ1-2; 7 nucleotides align to TRBD1. Germline V CDR1 and CDR2: MNHEY, SVGAGI. With 9 bases clipped from V and 2 bases from J, the junction kept 6 bases outside the gene matches. The CDR3 has 13 residues. The CDR3: CASRTGANYGYTF. The CDR3 nucleotides are TGTGCCAGTCGAACAGGGGCCAACTATGGCTACACCTTC.

Turning to this clone: The identical CDR3 is also encoded by other nucleotide sequences in the sample. The V and J genes are TRBV7-2 and TRBJ2-7; 9 nucleotides line up with TRBD1. V lost 1 base to trimming and J lost 4 bases; unmatched junction nucleotides: 2. CDR1 is SGHTA and CDR2 is FQGNSA in the germline V gene. This CDR3 comprises 14 residues. Here the CDR3 reads CASSLDRGRYEQYF. The CDR3, as DNA: TGTGCCAGCAGCTTAGACAGGGGGCGTTACGAGCAGTACTTC.

The chain couples TRBV28 to TRBJ1-2; D might be TRBD1 (6 bases). CDR1 and CDR2 from the germline V gene are MDHEN and SYDVKM. Trimming removed 8 bases at V and 5 bases at J, with 15 bases between. The CDR3 extends over 13 amino acids. The CDR3 DNA follows: TGTGCCAGCGGTGCAGGGGCGTTTTATGGCTACACCTTC. Its protein is CASGAGAFYGYTF.

The chain employs TRBV5-6 and TRBJ2-7; no firm D call. The CDR3 length is 15 residues. Germline CDR1 and CDR2: SGHDT and YYEEEE. V dropped 4 bases and J dropped 0 bases, with 14 bases sitting between them. The CDR3 nucleotides read TGTGCCAGCAGCCGTAAAGCCTCGAGCTCCTACGAGCAGTACTTC. Translation gives CASSRKASSSYEQYF. Combining the CDR3 with reference TRBV5-6 and TRBJ2-7 gives the whole variable domain DAGVTQSPTHLIKTRGQQVTLRCSPKSGHDTVSWYQQALGQGPQFIFQYYEEEERQRGNFPDRFSGHQFPNYSSELNVNALLLGDSALYLCASSRKASSSYEQYFGPGTRLTVT.

V and J are TRBV5-1 and TRBJ2-5; 9 bases are a match to TRBD2. The CDR3 consists of 16 residues. After removal of 2 bases from V and 5 bases from J, the junction contained 10 bases not matched to a gene. Germline V lookup: CDR1 SGHRS, CDR2 YFSETQ. CDR3 bases: TGCGCCAGCAGCTTTTTCGCTAGCGGGGCCGTGGAGACCCAGTACTTC. Amino acid sequence: CASSFFASGAVETQYF.

As to this clone: This sample also contains other DNA sequences that code for the same CDR3. V usage is TRBV7-2 and J usage is TRBJ2-7; D not resolved. Germline V CDR1 and CDR2: SGHTA, FQGNSA. CDR3 size: 13 residues. V lost 4 bases and J 0 bases, leaving 7 bases between the germline ends. The chain's CDR3 is CASSSDRSYEQYF. CDR3 bases: TGTGCCAGCAGCTCGGACCGCTCCTACGAGCAGTACTTC.

The J gene is TRBJ1-5, the V gene TRBV6-1; maybe TRBD1 (6 bases). The CDR3 sequence is 15 residues long. Per the germline V gene, CDR1 is MNHNS and CDR2 is SASEGT. Trimming left V 7 bases short and J 4 bases short, with 17 bases between. Here the CDR3 DNA reads TGTGCCAGCATCCCGGAGGCAGGGACAAATCAGCCCCAGCATTTT. This encodes CASIPEAGTNQPQHF.

This chain joins TRBV6-6 and TRBJ1-5; TRBD1 agrees at 8 bases. The CDR3 is 14 amino acids. Germline values: CDR1 MNHNY, CDR2 SVGAGI (reference sequence). With 2 bases clipped from V and 7 bases from J, the junction kept 4 bases outside the gene matches. The CDR3 sequence is CASSYTGGGQPQHF. The CDR3 DNA is TGTGCCAGCAGTTACACAGGGGGAGGGCAGCCCCAGCATTTT.

This clone showed up just once. The V and J genes are TRBV18 and TRBJ2-3, with D possibly called TRBD1 or TRBD2 (5 bases each). The CDR3 is 16 residues long. V lost 2 bases and J 2 bases, leaving 14 bases between the germline ends. Germline assignment: CDR1 KGHSH and CDR2 LQKENI. The CDR3 loop is CASSPLSGQATDTQYF. CDR3 in DNA: TGTGCCAGCTCACCATTGTCGGGGCAGGCCACAGATACGCAGTATTTT.

The V gene is TRBV7-8, the J gene TRBJ1-4; unclear D gene. This CDR3 contains 14 residues. Germline CDR1 reads SGHVS; CDR2 reads FQNEAQ. V lost 5 bases, J lost 3 bases, and 10 bases lay in between. CDR3 loop: CASSERWSNEKLFF. The CDR3 DNA reads as TGTGCCAGCAGCGAGAGGTGGTCTAATGAAAAACTGTTTTTT.

The chain joins TRBV15 to TRBJ2-3, with 10 nucleotides matching TRBD2. The CDR3 is 14 amino acids. Germline V gives CDR1 LNHNV, CDR2 YYDKDF (reference sequence). The V segment lost 8 bases and the J segment 6 bases; nucleotides outside the gene matches: 8. The CDR3 region has the DNA TGTGCCACCTCAGCGGGAGGGACTTTGGATACGCAGTATTTT. Translated, it gives CATSAGGTLDTQYF.

This clone was observed a single time. V usage is TRBV5-4 and J usage is TRBJ2-5; D ambiguous. The V and J ends lost 3 bases and 5 bases respectively, with 11 bases between them. CDR1 and CDR2 from the germline V gene are SGHNT and YYREEE (reference sequence). The CDR3 totals 13 residues. CDR3 bases: TGTGCCAGCAGCTCCCTACCTTGGGAGACCCAGTACTTC. It encodes CASSSLPWETQYF.

The chain combines TRBV2 with TRBJ2-7; 8 bases agree with TRBD1. The CDR3 sequence is 15 residues long. From germline, CDR1 is SNHLY and CDR2 FYNNEI. Unmatched junction bases numbered 12, after V lost 6 bases and J lost 5 bases. As DNA, the CDR3 is TGTGCCAGCAGCAGCTTCGGGCAGGGGGCTAACGAGCAGTACTTC. Translated, it gives CASSSFGQGANEQYF.

The chain uses TRBV5-1 and TRBJ2-5; 10 positions match TRBD1. CDR3 length equals 16 residues. CDR1 and CDR2 from the germline V gene are SGHRS and YFSETQ. J was trimmed by 1 base and V by 4 bases; bases with no gene match: 7. This CDR3 reads CASSTRTGGAQETQYF. CDR3 DNA: TGCGCCAGCAGCACCCGGACAGGGGGGGCCCAAGAGACCCAGTACTTC.

To note about this clone: Other nucleotide sequences in the sample specify the same CDR3. V gene TRBV5-1 combines with J gene TRBJ2-1; 7 nucleotides align to TRBD2. This CDR3 is 15 amino acids long. V was pared by 0 bases and J by 4 bases, with 4 bases of the junction left unmatched. Germline V gene lookup returns CDR1 SGHRS and CDR2 YFSETQ. The CDR3 protein is CASSLGGEGYNEQFF. CDR3 bases: TGCGCCAGCAGCTTGGGAGGGGAGGGGTACAATGAGCAGTTCTTC. Drawing the rest from reference TRBV5-1 and TRBJ2-1, the complete variable domain is KAGVTQTPRYLIKTRGQQVTLSCSPISGHRSVSWYQQTPGQGLQFLFEYFSETQRNKGNFPGRFSGRQFSNSRSEMNVSTLELGDSALYLCASSLGGEGYNEQFFGPGTRLTVL.

The chain combines TRBV7-6 with TRBJ1-2; D possibly corresponds to TRBD1 (6 bases). Germline V gene sequence: CDR1 SGHVS, CDR2 FNYEAQ. The V and J ends lost 0 bases and 6 bases respectively, with 11 bases between them. The CDR3 extends over 14 amino acids. The DNA for the CDR3 is TGTGCCAGCAGCTTAGCCGGGGGGGCAGATGGCTACACCTTC. Translating it yields CASSLAGGADGYTF.

The chain joins TRBV7-8 to TRBJ1-4; D gene ambiguous. This CDR3 is 13 amino acids long. Germline values: CDR1 SGHVS, CDR2 FQNEAQ. Between the trimmed V and J ends, which lost 5 bases and 7 bases, there was a span of 11 bases. As DNA, the CDR3 is TGTGCCAGCAGCCGCAAAGGGTCTGAAAAACTGTTTTTT. Protein sequence: CASSRKGSEKLFF.